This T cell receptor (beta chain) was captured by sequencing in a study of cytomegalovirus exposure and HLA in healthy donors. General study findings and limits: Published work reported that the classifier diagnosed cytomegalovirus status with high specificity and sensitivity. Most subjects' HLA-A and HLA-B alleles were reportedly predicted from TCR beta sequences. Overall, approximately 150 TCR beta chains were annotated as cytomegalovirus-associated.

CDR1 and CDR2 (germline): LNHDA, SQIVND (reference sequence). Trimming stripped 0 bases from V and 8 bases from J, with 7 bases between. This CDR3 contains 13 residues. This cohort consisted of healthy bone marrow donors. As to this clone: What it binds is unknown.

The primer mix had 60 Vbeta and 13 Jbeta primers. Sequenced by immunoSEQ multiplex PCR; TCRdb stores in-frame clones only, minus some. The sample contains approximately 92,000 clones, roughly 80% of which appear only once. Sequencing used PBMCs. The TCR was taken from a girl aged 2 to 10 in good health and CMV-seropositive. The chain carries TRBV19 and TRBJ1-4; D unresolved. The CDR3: CASSIDSVEKLFF. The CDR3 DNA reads TGTGCCAGTAGTATAGACAGTGTCGAAAAACTGTTTTTT.